One sample yielded the 20 T cell receptor beta chains listed below, sequenced in a study of T cell responses to AZD1222 COVID-19 vaccine. The assay was immunoSEQ multiplex PCR, and TCRdb's table has in-frame clones only and misses some. The data contain about 140,000 clones, approximately 90% of them singletons. The sequencing used peripheral blood, collected on day 0 of AZD1222 vaccination. All receptors come from an adult in good health.

The chain is built from TRBV5-1 and TRBJ2-5; TRBD1 or TRBD2 may be the D gene (5 bases each). CDR3 size: 16 residues. Deletions cut 2 bases from V and 2 bases from J, with 16 bases between. CDR1 is SGHRS and CDR2 is YFSETQ in the germline V gene. Here the CDR3 reads CASSLSSGTRQETQYF. The CDR3 nucleotides are TGCGCCAGCAGCTTATCCTCCGGGACCAGACAAGAGACCCAGTACTTC. Variable domain in full (rest from reference TRBV5-1 and TRBJ2-5): KAGVTQTPRYLIKTRGQQVTLSCSPISGHRSVSWYQQTPGQGLQFLFEYFSETQRNKGNFPGRFSGRQFSNSRSEMNVSTLELGDSALYLCASSLSSGTRQETQYFGPGTRLLVL.

This clone appeared once. The rearrangement joins TRBV10-3 to TRBJ1-2; tentatively, D is TRBD1 (6 bases). The V and J ends lost 0 bases and 5 bases respectively, with 7 bases between them. Germline V gene lookup returns CDR1 ENHRY and CDR2 SYGVKD. The CDR3 loop spans 13 amino acids. The CDR3 sequence: CAISESQGYGYTF. The DNA of the CDR3 is TGTGCCATCAGTGAGTCACAGGGATATGGCTACACCTTC.

The genes are TRBV11-1 and TRBJ2-7; D is ambiguous. V was trimmed by 5 bases and J by 4 bases, leaving 12 bases between them. CDR1 is SGHAT, CDR2 FQDESV, per germline (reference sequence). This CDR3 comprises 13 residues. In DNA form, the CDR3 reads TGTGCCAGCAGCCTGGGATTTCTGTACGAGCAGTACTTC. This gives the protein CASSLGFLYEQYF.

The rearrangement joins TRBV19 to TRBJ1-1; TRBD1 is a possible D gene (6 bases). V was trimmed by 5 bases and J by 2 bases, leaving 15 bases between them. The CDR3 runs 15 residues. Germline V gene lookup returns CDR1 LNHDA and CDR2 SQIVND (reference sequence). The CDR3, as DNA: TGTGCCAGTAGTTACCAGGGGCGGGAAAACACTGAAGCTTTCTTT. Amino acids: CASSYQGRENTEAFF.

The genes are TRBV11-3 and TRBJ2-3, with D uncertain. V was shortened by 1 base and J by 5 bases, with 7 bases between the two germline ends. The CDR3 spans 13 residues. CDR1 and CDR2 from the germline V gene are SGHNT and YENEEA. CDR3 sequence: CASSLGVGDTQYF. DNA for the CDR3: TGTGCCAGCAGCTTAGGGGTGGGAGATACGCAGTATTTT.

With regard to this clone: Additional DNA sequences in this sample encode the identical CDR3. The chain links TRBV18 to TRBJ1-5; D might be TRBD1 (6 bases). Germline CDR1 reads KGHSH; CDR2 reads LQKENI. V was pared by 3 bases and J by 6 bases, with 9 bases between. The CDR3 consists of 13 residues. CDR3 region: CASSPDRTQPQHF. The CDR3 nucleotides read TGTGCCAGCTCACCGGACAGAACTCAGCCCCAGCATTTT. Together with reference TRBV18 and TRBJ1-5, the CDR3 gives the full variable domain: NAGVMQNPRHLVRRRGQEARLRCSPMKGHSHVYWYRQLPEEGLKFMVYLQKENIIDESGMPKERFSAEFPKEGPSILRIQQVVRGDSAAYFCASSPDRTQPQHFGDGTRLSIL.

This clone was recorded only once. CDR3 loop: CASRMTASYGYTF. CDR3 nucleotides: TGTGCCAGCAGGATGACAGCGAGCTATGGCTACACCTTC. The rearrangement joins TRBV6-5 to TRBJ1-2; possible D gene TRBD1, 5 bases. The germline V and J ends were trimmed by 6 bases and 4 bases, with 12 bases remaining between them. The CDR3 is made up of 13 amino acids. Germline V gives CDR1 MNHEY, CDR2 SVGAGI.

This clone was seen just once. The chain recombines TRBV5-1 with TRBJ1-2, with no clear D. This CDR3 has 15 amino acids. V was shortened by 7 bases and J by 1 base, with 17 bases between the two germline ends. Germline CDR1 is SGHRS and CDR2 is YFSETQ. The CDR3 loop reads CASRWSGQDNYGYTF. The CDR3 DNA is TGCGCCAGCCGCTGGAGTGGGCAGGATAACTATGGCTACACCTTC.

This chain joins TRBV6-6 and TRBJ1-1; D is possibly TRBD1 (5 bases). V gave up 7 bases and J gave up 6 bases, with 9 bases separating them. The CDR3 contains 11 residues. From germline, CDR1 is MNHNY and CDR2 SVGAGI (reference sequence). For the CDR3, the DNA is TGTGCCAGCATAAGGGGCGCTGAAGCTTTCTTT. Amino acids: CASIRGAEAFF.

The chain links TRBV19 to TRBJ2-7; 12 bases are shared with TRBD2. Germline V lookup: CDR1 LNHDA, CDR2 SQIVND (reference sequence). The CDR3 runs to 15 residues. J was trimmed by 1 base and V by 5 bases; bases with no gene match: 3. CDR3 DNA: TGTGCCAGTAGTCTACTAGCGGGAGGATCCTACGAGCAGTACTTC. Translating it yields CASSLLAGGSYEQYF.

This clone was detected a few times. J is TRBJ1-1 and V is TRBV9; no definite D call. In germline, CDR1 is SGDLS, CDR2 YYNGEE. Trimming stripped 0 bases from V and 4 bases from J, with 7 bases between. The CDR3 is made up of 13 amino acids. The CDR3 DNA follows: TGTGCCAGCAGCGTAGACCGAGGCACTGAAGCTTTCTTT. Translating it yields CASSVDRGTEAFF.

This clone was counted a few times. V and J are TRBV18 and TRBJ1-2; the D is unclear. Germline CDR1 is KGHSH and CDR2 is LQKENI. V was trimmed by 3 bases and J by 3 bases, leaving 8 bases between them. The CDR3 length is 13 residues. CDR3 DNA: TGTGCCAGCTCACCTCTGGAAGACTATGGCTACACCTTC. Residues: CASSPLEDYGYTF.

The rearrangement joins TRBV9 to TRBJ2-5, with 8 bases that match TRBD1. Germline CDR1 and CDR2: SGDLS and YYNGEE. There are 14 residues in the CDR3. J gave up 2 bases and V 4 bases, and 4 bases lay outside the gene matches. CDR3 sequence: CASSPGTGQETQYF. CDR3 DNA: TGTGCCAGCAGCCCCGGGACAGGTCAAGAGACCCAGTACTTC.

This chain connects TRBV4-1 to TRBJ1-2, with D possibly matching TRBD1 (5 bases). V gave up 4 bases and J gave up 7 bases, with 16 bases separating them. The CDR3 is 14 residues long. Germline V gives CDR1 MGHRA, CDR2 YSYEKL. CDR3 sequence: CASSPREGRVGYTF. CDR3 sequence (DNA): TGCGCCAGCAGCCCACGGGAGGGGCGGGTTGGCTACACCTTC.

The gene calls are TRBV28 and TRBJ1-3; D is unresolved. CDR3 length: 14 residues. Germline CDR1 MDHEN, CDR2 SYDVKM. Trimming stripped 6 bases from V and 4 bases from J, with 13 bases between. CDR3 residues: CASSKKWLGNTIYF. The CDR3 DNA reads as TGTGCCAGCAGCAAAAAGTGGCTCGGAAACACCATATATTTT.

The chain carries TRBV5-4 and TRBJ2-7, with 9 bases fitting TRBD2. The length of the CDR3 is 14 residues. After removal of 5 bases from V and 5 bases from J, the junction contained 8 bases not matched to a gene. CDR1 and CDR2 from the germline V gene are SGHNT and YYREEE (reference sequence). CDR3 loop: CASSGEKRGDEQYF. DNA of the CDR3: TGTGCCAGCAGTGGGGAAAAGCGGGGGGACGAGCAGTACTTC.

The V call is TRBV7-2, the J call TRBJ1-6; D remains unclear. The V and J ends lost 2 bases and 7 bases respectively, with 6 bases between them. Germline lookup yields CDR1 SGHTA and CDR2 FQGNSA. The CDR3 runs to 13 residues. In nucleotides, the CDR3 is TGTGCCAGCAGCTTATATCCAAATTCACCCCTCCACTTT. Protein product: CASSLYPNSPLHF.

V usage is TRBV6-5 and J usage is TRBJ1-2; unclear D gene. CDR3 length equals 14 residues. Trimming stripped 5 bases from V and 5 bases from J, with 15 bases between. Germline V CDR1 and CDR2: MNHEY, SVGAGI. The CDR3 loop reads CASSTGKELYGYTF. The CDR3 DNA reads as TGTGCCAGCAGTACGGGGAAGGAGTTATATGGCTACACCTTC.

The genes are TRBV7-9 and TRBJ2-7, with 8 nucleotides matching TRBD1. CDR1 is SEHNR, CDR2 FQNEAQ, per germline (reference sequence). V lost 1 base and J lost 4; bases outside the gene matches: 18. The CDR3 runs to 19 residues. CDR3 sequence (DNA): TGTGCCAGCAGCTTAGAGGCCAGGGGGCCAAATCTCGGTAAGTACGAGCAGTACTTC. Amino acid sequence: CASSLEARGPNLGKYEQYF.

This chain joins TRBV30 and TRBJ1-5; 8 bases are shared with TRBD1. CDR3 length equals 13 residues. Germline V gene data show CDR1 as GTSNPN and CDR2 as SVGIG (reference sequence). After removal of 3 bases from V and 9 bases from J, the junction contained 7 bases not matched to a gene. The CDR3: CAWSGQGLRPQHF. The CDR3 coding sequence is TGTGCCTGGAGCGGACAGGGACTACGGCCCCAGCATTTT.